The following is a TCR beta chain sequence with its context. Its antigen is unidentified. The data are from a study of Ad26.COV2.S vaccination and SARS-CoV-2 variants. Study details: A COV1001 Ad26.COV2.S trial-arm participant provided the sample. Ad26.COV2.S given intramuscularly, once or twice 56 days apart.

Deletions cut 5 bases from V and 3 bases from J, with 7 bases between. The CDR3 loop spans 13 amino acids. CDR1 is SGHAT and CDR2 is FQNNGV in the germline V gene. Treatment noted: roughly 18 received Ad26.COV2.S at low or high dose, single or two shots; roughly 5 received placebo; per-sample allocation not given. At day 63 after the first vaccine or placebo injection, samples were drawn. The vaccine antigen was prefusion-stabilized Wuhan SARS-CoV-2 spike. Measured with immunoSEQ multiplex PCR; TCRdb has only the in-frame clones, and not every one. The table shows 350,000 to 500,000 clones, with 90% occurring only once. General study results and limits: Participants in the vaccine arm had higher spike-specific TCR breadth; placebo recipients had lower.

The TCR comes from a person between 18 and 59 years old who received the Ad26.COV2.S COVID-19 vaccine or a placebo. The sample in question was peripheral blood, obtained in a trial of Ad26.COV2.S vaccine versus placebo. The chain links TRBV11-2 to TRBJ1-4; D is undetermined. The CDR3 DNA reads TGTGCCAGCAGCCAGGAGCCTAATGAAAAACTGTTTTTT. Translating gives CASSQEPNEKLFF.